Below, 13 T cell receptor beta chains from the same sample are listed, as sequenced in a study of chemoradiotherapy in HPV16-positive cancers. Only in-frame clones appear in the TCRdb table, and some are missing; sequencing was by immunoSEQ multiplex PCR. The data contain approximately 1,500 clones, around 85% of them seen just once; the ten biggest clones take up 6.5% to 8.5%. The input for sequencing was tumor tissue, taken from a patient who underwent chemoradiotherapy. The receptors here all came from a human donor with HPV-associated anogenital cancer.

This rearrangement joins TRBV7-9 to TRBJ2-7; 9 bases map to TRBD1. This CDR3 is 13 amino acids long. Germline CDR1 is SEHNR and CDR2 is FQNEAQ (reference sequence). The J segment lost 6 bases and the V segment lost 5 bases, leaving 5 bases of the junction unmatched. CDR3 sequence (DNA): TGTGCCAGCAGCAGGGACAGGGTAGCCGAGCAGTACTTC. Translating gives CASSRDRVAEQYF.

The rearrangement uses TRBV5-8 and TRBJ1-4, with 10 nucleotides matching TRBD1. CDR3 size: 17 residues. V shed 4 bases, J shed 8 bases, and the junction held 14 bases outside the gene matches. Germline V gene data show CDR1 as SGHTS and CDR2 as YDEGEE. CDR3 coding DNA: TGTGCCAGCAGCCTCGTCTTAATGGGACAGGGGATAGAAAAACTGTTTTTT. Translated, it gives CASSLVLMGQGIEKLFF. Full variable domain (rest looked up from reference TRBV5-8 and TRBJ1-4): EAGVTQSPTHLIKTRGQQATLRCSPISGHTSVYWYQQALGLGLQFLLWYDEGEERNRGNFPPRFSGRQFPNYSSELNVNALELEDSALYLCASSLVLMGQGIEKLFFGSGTQLSVL.

The CDR3 coding sequence is TGTGCCAGCCAGTCATATTCAGGGCGGCTAGCGGCGATCTACGAGCAGTACGTC. This sequence encodes CASQSYSGRLAAIYEQYV. This chain links TRBV2 with TRBJ2-7, with TRBD2 matching 7 bases. The V gene's germline CDR1 is SNHLY and CDR2 FYNNEI. V lost 8 bases and J lost 3; bases outside the gene matches: 22. This CDR3 comprises 18 residues.

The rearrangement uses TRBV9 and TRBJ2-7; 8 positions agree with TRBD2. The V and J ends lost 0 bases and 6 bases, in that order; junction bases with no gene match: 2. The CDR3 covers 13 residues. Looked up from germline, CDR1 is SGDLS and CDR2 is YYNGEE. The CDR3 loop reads CASSVGLATEQYV. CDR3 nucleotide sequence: TGTGCCAGCAGCGTAGGACTAGCGACCGAGCAGTACGTC.

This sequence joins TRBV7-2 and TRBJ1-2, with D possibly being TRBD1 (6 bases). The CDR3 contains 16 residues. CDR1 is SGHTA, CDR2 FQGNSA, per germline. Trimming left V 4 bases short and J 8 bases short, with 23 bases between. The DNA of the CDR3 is TGTGCCAGCAGCTCCACGATAATCAGGGGTTACCGCGGCTACACCTTC. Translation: CASSSTIIRGYRGYTF.

The CDR3 reads CASSLAGWASPLHF. CDR3 bases: TGTGCCAGCAGTTTGGCGGGTTGGGCTTCACCCCTCCACTTT. V gene TRBV27 combines with J gene TRBJ1-6; unclear D gene. V gave up 3 bases and J gave up 9 bases, with 12 bases separating them. The CDR3 covers 14 residues. Germline V gene lookup returns CDR1 MNHEY and CDR2 SMNVEV (reference sequence).

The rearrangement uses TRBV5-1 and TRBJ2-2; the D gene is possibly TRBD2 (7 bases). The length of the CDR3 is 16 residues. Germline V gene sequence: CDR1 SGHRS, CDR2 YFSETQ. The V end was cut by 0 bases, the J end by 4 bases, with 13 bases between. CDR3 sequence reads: CASSLEGGATTGELFF. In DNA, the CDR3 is TGCGCCAGCAGCTTGGAGGGGGGGGCGACCACCGGGGAGCTGTTTTTT.

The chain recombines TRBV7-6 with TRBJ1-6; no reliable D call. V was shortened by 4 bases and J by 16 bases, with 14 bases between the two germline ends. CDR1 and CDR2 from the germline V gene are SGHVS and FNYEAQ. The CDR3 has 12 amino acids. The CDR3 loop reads CASSSPGSRLHF. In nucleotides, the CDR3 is TGTGCCAGCAGCTCCCCTGGGAGTCGGCTCCACTTT.

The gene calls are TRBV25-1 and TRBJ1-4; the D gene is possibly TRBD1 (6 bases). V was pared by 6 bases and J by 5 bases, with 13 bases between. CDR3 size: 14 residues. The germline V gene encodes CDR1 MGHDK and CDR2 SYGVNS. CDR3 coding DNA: TGTGCCAGCAGACAGACAGGCGGGAATGAAAAACTGTTTTTT. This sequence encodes CASRQTGGNEKLFF.

CDR3 DNA: TGTGCCAGCAGTCAACCTAGCGGGGGTGTCGATGAGCAGTTCTTC. It specifies CASSQPSGGVDEQFF. The chain links TRBV27 to TRBJ2-1, with 10 positions matching TRBD2. J was trimmed by 8 bases and V by 5 bases; bases with no gene match: 9. Looked up from germline, CDR1 is MNHEY and CDR2 is SMNVEV (reference sequence). The CDR3 loop spans 15 amino acids.

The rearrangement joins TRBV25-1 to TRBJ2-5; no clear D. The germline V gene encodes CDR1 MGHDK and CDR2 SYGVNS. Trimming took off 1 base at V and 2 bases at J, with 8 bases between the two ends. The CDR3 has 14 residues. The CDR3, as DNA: TGTGCCAGCAGTGAATTCGACGGGCAAGAGACCCAGTACTTC. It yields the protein CASSEFDGQETQYF.

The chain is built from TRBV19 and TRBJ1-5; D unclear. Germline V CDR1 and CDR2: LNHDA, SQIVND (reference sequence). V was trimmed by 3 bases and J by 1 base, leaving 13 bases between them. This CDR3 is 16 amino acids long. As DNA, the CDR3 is TGTGCCAGTAGTATCTCCGCAAGTGGAAGCAATCAGCCCCAGCATTTT. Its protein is CASSISASGSNQPQHF.

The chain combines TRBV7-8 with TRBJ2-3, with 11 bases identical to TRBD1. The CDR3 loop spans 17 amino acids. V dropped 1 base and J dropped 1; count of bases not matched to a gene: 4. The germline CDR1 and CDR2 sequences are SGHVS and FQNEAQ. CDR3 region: CASSLGTGGSGTDTQYF. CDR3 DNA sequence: TGTGCCAGCAGCTTAGGGACAGGGGGCTCGGGCACAGATACGCAGTATTTT.